The clone carrying this T cell receptor beta chain was counted between two and nine times. No antigen is known for it. The sample belongs to a study of T-cell reconstitution after alpha-beta-depleted transplantation in children. V lost 5 bases and J 9 bases, leaving 17 bases between the germline ends. This CDR3 region has 14 residues. Germline V gene lookup returns CDR1 SGHVS and CDR2 FQNEAQ. TCRbeta library construction was performed incorporating unique molecular identifiers. TCRdb processed the PCR reads anew with MiXCR; each CDR3 protein has one entry. The sample yields 610,000 or so distinct CDR3 sequences, roughly a quarter seen once. Whole-study results and caveats: T-cell numbers and diversity one year post-transplant derived largely from freshly generated T cells. Surviving recipient cells, namely T cells and thymic progenitors, were the source of high day-60 TCRbeta diversity in some patients. Alpha-beta T cells about two months after transplant reportedly derived from several hundred expanded graft clones.

Sequences were derived from PBMCs, sampled before TCRalphabeta/CD19-depleted stem cell transplant. The rearrangement uses TRBV7-8 and TRBJ2-1; D call uncertain. The TCR originated in a boy in the first two years of life with Wiskott-Aldrich syndrome, due to receive a stem cell transplant. CDR3 in amino acids: CASSPLVWAGEQFF. In DNA form, the CDR3 reads TGTGCCAGCAGCCCATTGGTTTGGGCCGGTGAGCAGTTCTTC.